Following are 13 T cell receptor beta chains from one sample sequenced in a study of neurological immune-mediated disorders. Via MiXCR, TCRdb re-called the 5' RACE reads, giving one row per CDR3 protein. The sample records 45,000 to 50,000 distinct CDR3 sequences, roughly 24% being singletons. Sample: PBMCs. Receptors were obtained from an older woman in good health.

This clonotype was seen at least ten times. The chain uses TRBV20-1 and TRBJ1-5; D may be TRBD1 (5 bases). This CDR3 region has 13 residues. From germline, CDR1 is DFQATT and CDR2 SNEGSKA (reference sequence). Trimming took off 8 bases at V and 3 bases at J, with 14 bases between the two ends. This CDR3 is CSIGTDNNQPQHF. The CDR3 bases are TGCAGTATAGGGACGGACAACAATCAGCCCCAGCATTTT.

Ten or more counts support this clonotype. The V and J genes are TRBV5-1 and TRBJ2-3, with D tentatively TRBD2 (6 bases). CDR1 SGHRS and CDR2 YFSETQ come from the germline V gene. V lost 2 bases and J 4 bases, leaving 11 bases between the germline ends. The CDR3 contains 14 residues. The CDR3 DNA follows: TGCGCCAGCAGCTTAGACGGGAGCGCAGATACGCAGTATTTT. It specifies CASSLDGSADTQYF.

This clonotype appeared many times. CDR3 sequence (DNA): TGTGCCAGCAGCTTGCCAACAGGGGGCTCCCAGACCCAGTACTTC. Its protein product is CASSLPTGGSQTQYF. V and J are TRBV5-6 and TRBJ2-5; 9 bases line up with TRBD1. Germline assignment: CDR1 SGHDT and CDR2 YYEEEE. J was trimmed by 6 bases and V by 1 base; bases with no gene match: 7. The CDR3 runs 15 residues.

The rearrangement uses TRBV7-2 and TRBJ1-6, with unresolved D. The V gene lost 2 bases and the J gene lost 9 bases, with 11 bases spanning the gap. The CDR3 totals 14 residues. The germline V gene has CDR1 SGHTA and CDR2 FQGNSA. The CDR3 DNA sequence: TGTGCCAGCAGCTTAACAGTAGTGGCTTCACCCCTCCACTTT. Amino acids: CASSLTVVASPLHF.

The genes are TRBV20-1 and TRBJ2-7, with D perhaps matching TRBD1 or TRBD2 (5 bases each). CDR3 length equals 13 residues. The germline V gene encodes CDR1 DFQATT and CDR2 SNEGSKA (reference sequence). CDR3 DNA sequence: TGCAGCTCCCCGGGGCTACCCGAAGTTATGCAGTACTTC. Residues: CSSPGLPEVMQYF.

This clonotype came up many times. The rearrangement uses TRBV7-9 and TRBJ2-2; D gene ambiguous. The germline V gene has CDR1 SEHNR and CDR2 FQNEAQ (reference sequence). V gave up 5 bases and J gave up 2 bases, with 9 bases separating them. This CDR3 is built from 14 residues. CDR3 sequence: CASSPKSNTGELFF. The CDR3 DNA is TGTGCCAGCAGCCCCAAATCCAACACCGGGGAGCTGTTTTTT.

J is TRBJ2-2 and V is TRBV15; D is undetermined. Germline values: CDR1 LNHNV, CDR2 YYDKDF (reference sequence). Trimming took 0 bases from V and 5 from J, leaving 4 bases between them. This CDR3 region has 13 residues. CDR3 amino acids: CATSRDRTGELFF. In nucleotides, the CDR3 is TGTGCCACCAGCAGAGATCGAACCGGGGAGCTGTTTTTT.

This clonotype was seen repeatedly, ten times or more. The V gene is TRBV9, the J gene TRBJ2-3; 9 nucleotides agree with TRBD2. This CDR3 is built from 16 residues. V trimming: 1 base; J trimming: 4 bases; junction bases outside the gene matches: 7. Germline CDR1 reads SGDLS; CDR2 reads YYNGEE. The CDR3 is CASSVFSGRDADTQYF. CDR3 bases: TGTGCCAGCAGCGTATTTAGCGGGAGAGACGCAGATACGCAGTATTTT.

This clonotype was detected many times. The chain combines TRBV6-1 with TRBJ2-7; no firm D call. The V and J ends lost 4 bases and 2 bases respectively, with 12 bases between them. The CDR3 spans 14 residues. Germline-derived CDR1 and CDR2 are MNHNS and SASEGT. The DNA for the CDR3 is TGTGCCAGCAGTGTAACTCCCCGGGCCTACGAGCAGTACTTC. Translation: CASSVTPRAYEQYF.

Ten or more counts support this clonotype. This chain uses TRBV18 with TRBJ2-5; D unclear. V was trimmed by 1 base and J by 2 bases, leaving 5 bases between them. CDR1 is KGHSH and CDR2 is LQKENI in the germline V gene. The CDR3 consists of 13 residues. CDR3 bases: TGTGCCAGCTCACCACAGTCACAAGAGACCCAGTACTTC. It specifies CASSPQSQETQYF.

This clonotype has only a few counts. The chain uses TRBV2 and TRBJ1-5, with D uncertain. This CDR3 is built from 13 residues. Per germline, CDR1 SNHLY and CDR2 FYNNEI. Trimming left V 4 bases short and J 4 bases short, with 8 bases between. The DNA of the CDR3 is TGTGCCAGCAGTGGACGTTCAAATCAGCCCCAGCATTTT. Its protein is CASSGRSNQPQHF.

CDR3 loop: CSAPKLGVQETQYF. Written as DNA, the CDR3 is TGCAGTGCTCCAAAACTCGGGGTCCAAGAGACCCAGTACTTC. The V gene is TRBV20-1, the J gene TRBJ2-5; tentatively, D is TRBD2 (5 bases). This CDR3 comprises 14 residues. In germline, CDR1 is DFQATT, CDR2 SNEGSKA (reference sequence). Between the trimmed V and J ends, which lost 5 bases and 1 base, there was a span of 14 bases.

This chain uses TRBV10-3 with TRBJ1-4, with a weak D call TRBD1 (5 bases). The CDR3 contains 13 residues. The germline V gene encodes CDR1 ENHRY and CDR2 SYGVKD. Deletions cut 7 bases from V and 2 bases from J, with 8 bases between. The CDR3 coding sequence is TGTGCCATCAACGGGGGGACTAATGAAAAACTGTTTTTT. Protein: CAINGGTNEKLFF.